This T cell receptor (beta chain) stems from a study of control samples from healthy donors and cancer patients. The data were produced by immunoSEQ multiplex PCR, yet TCRdb's version contains in-frame clones alone and is incomplete. The sample includes tens of thousands of clones, about 80% of them seen just once. This CDR3 contains 18 residues. V gave up 0 bases and J gave up 0 bases, with 16 bases separating them. Germline V gene data show CDR1 as LNHNV and CDR2 as YYDKDF (reference sequence). V is TRBV15 and J is TRBJ2-3; possible D gene TRBD2, 6 bases. This TCR came from a man between 60 and 75 years old with head and neck cancer. Material for sequencing was PBMCs. The CDR3 region has the DNA TGTGCCACCAGCAGAGATCGAGAGCGGGCTGCTAGCACAGATACGCAGTATTTT. Its protein is CATSRDRERAASTDTQYF.